Each of the 19 T cell receptor beta chains below was sequenced from the same sample in a study of blood T cell repertoires in COVID-19. TCRdb's copy holds only in-frame clones and misses some; the assay was immunoSEQ multiplex PCR. The sample has roughly 190,000 clones, approximately 80% seen once. What was sequenced was peripheral blood. The receptors were gathered from a man aged 55 to 70 with acute or convalescent COVID-19.

The chain uses TRBV19 and TRBJ2-2, with unresolved D. The CDR3 spans 12 residues. V dropped 10 bases and J dropped 6 bases, with 12 bases sitting between them. Germline V lookup: CDR1 LNHDA, CDR2 SQIVND (reference sequence). CDR3 in amino acids: CAIQHSAGELFF. The CDR3 coding sequence is TGTGCCATACAGCATTCGGCCGGGGAGCTGTTTTTT.

The CDR3 spells CASSQIGFEAFF. For the CDR3, the DNA is TGCGCCAGCAGCCAGATCGGGTTCGAAGCTTTCTTT. This chain links TRBV4-1 with TRBJ1-1, with D unresolved. Germline lookup yields CDR1 MGHRA and CDR2 YSYEKL. The CDR3 length is 12 residues. The V and J ends lost 3 bases and 8 bases respectively, with 10 bases between them.

The chain couples TRBV6-5 to TRBJ1-1, with D possibly matching TRBD1 (6 bases). V was pared by 7 bases and J by 4 bases, with 16 bases between. CDR3 size: 14 residues. CDR1 is MNHEY, CDR2 SVGAGI, per germline. The CDR3 sequence: CASNSQGYGTEAFF. The DNA of the CDR3 is TGTGCCAGCAACAGTCAGGGGTATGGCACTGAAGCTTTCTTT.

The DNA for the CDR3 is TGTGCCACCAGTGATCCCCCGGGACTAGCGGGAGGCAATGAGCAGTTCTTC. Residues: CATSDPPGLAGGNEQFF. The rearrangement links TRBV24-1 to TRBJ2-1, with TRBD2 identical over 15 bases. The CDR3 is made up of 17 amino acids. Trimming took 3 bases from V and 6 from J; bases not matched to a gene: 5. The germline V gene encodes CDR1 KGHDR and CDR2 SFDVKD.

This clone was observed once. The chain is built from TRBV19 and TRBJ1-2; D is unclear. The V gene's germline CDR1 is LNHDA and CDR2 SQIVND (reference sequence). The germline V and J ends were trimmed by 9 bases and 4 bases, with 21 bases remaining between them. CDR3 length equals 15 residues. The CDR3 is CASHSGDDISYGYTF. CDR3 DNA: TGTGCCAGCCACTCCGGAGACGATATTTCCTATGGCTACACCTTC.

V usage is TRBV11-3 and J usage is TRBJ2-1; 9 bases are shared with TRBD1. CDR1 and CDR2 (germline): SGHNT, YENEEA. V trimming: 5 bases; J trimming: 8 bases; junction bases outside the gene matches: 13. The CDR3 loop spans 16 amino acids. The CDR3 DNA reads TGTGCCAGCAGCACAACAGGGGGCGCTTGGGGCGATGAGCAGTTCTTC. Protein sequence: CASSTTGGAWGDEQFF.

V and J are TRBV11-1 and TRBJ2-1; 7 bases match TRBD1. CDR3 length: 15 amino acids. Germline trimming cut 5 bases from V and 3 bases from J; bases unmatched to any gene: 7. Germline CDR1 is SGHAT and CDR2 is FQDESV (reference sequence). CDR3 region: CASSQDRVIYNEQFF. In DNA, the CDR3 is TGTGCCAGCAGCCAAGACAGGGTAATCTACAATGAGCAGTTCTTC.

This clone was detected once. The chain carries TRBV19 and TRBJ2-1; 12 bases are a match to TRBD2. The CDR3 totals 16 residues. Germline assignment: CDR1 LNHDA and CDR2 SQIVND (reference sequence). The J segment lost 8 bases and the V segment lost 3 bases, leaving 8 bases of the junction unmatched. The CDR3 region is CASSMGPSGRAYEQFF. The CDR3 coding sequence is TGTGCCAGTAGTATGGGACCTAGCGGGAGGGCCTATGAGCAGTTCTTC.

The chain joins TRBV5-1 to TRBJ1-2; possibly TRBD1 for D (5 bases). The CDR3 is 13 amino acids. Trimming cost V 0 bases and J 5 bases, with 8 bases left between them. Germline loops: CDR1 SGHRS, CDR2 YFSETQ. The CDR3, as DNA: TGCGCCAGCAGCTTGGGGACAACTTATGGCTACACCTTC. Translating gives CASSLGTTYGYTF.

This sequence joins TRBV19 and TRBJ2-1, with D perhaps TRBD1 (6 bases). V was cut by 4 bases and J by 6 bases, with 13 bases left in between. This CDR3 has 14 amino acids. Per germline, CDR1 LNHDA and CDR2 SQIVND (reference sequence). CDR3 amino acids: CASSTRTESNEQFF. As DNA, the CDR3 is TGTGCCAGTAGTACTCGGACAGAGAGCAATGAGCAGTTCTTC.

V and J are TRBV30 and TRBJ2-3; TRBD1 matches 7 bases. Germline CDR1 and CDR2: GTSNPN and SVGIG (reference sequence). The length of the CDR3 is 16 residues. Germline trimming cut 0 bases from V and 2 bases from J; bases unmatched to any gene: 8. Written as DNA, the CDR3 is TGTGCCTGGAGTGTACCCCGGACAGGCGACACAGATACGCAGTATTTT. It translates to CAWSVPRTGDTDTQYF.

The chain has TRBV5-4 and TRBJ2-1; 8 bases agree with TRBD1. Per the germline V gene, CDR1 is SGHNT and CDR2 is YYREEE (reference sequence). The trim removed 5 bases at V and 8 bases at J, leaving 12 bases unmatched. The length of the CDR3 is 15 residues. In DNA, the CDR3 is TGTGCCAGCAGTCCCCCAGGGGGCGCTAGGGATGAGCAGTTCTTC. It codes for CASSPPGGARDEQFF.

This clone turned up a few times. This chain joins TRBV14 and TRBJ2-7; 7 nucleotides match TRBD2. CDR3 length equals 13 residues. The trim removed 4 bases at V and 5 bases at J, leaving 5 bases unmatched. CDR1 SGHDN and CDR2 FVKESK come from the germline V gene. CDR3 DNA sequence: TGTGCCAGCAGCCTAATAAGCGGGGACGAGCAGTACTTC. This codes for CASSLISGDEQYF. Full variable domain (outside the CDR3, taken from reference TRBV14 and TRBJ2-7): EAGVTQFPSHSVIEKGQTVTLRCDPISGHDNLYWYRRVMGKEIKFLLHFVKESKQDESGMPNNRFLAERTGGTYSTLKVQPAELEDSGVYFCASSLISGDEQYFGPGTRLTVT.

This chain links TRBV30 with TRBJ2-7; 11 nucleotides match TRBD2. Trimming at V came to 2 bases and at J to 1 base, leaving 4 bases not matched to a gene. CDR1 is GTSNPN and CDR2 is SVGIG in the germline V gene (reference sequence). This CDR3 has 15 residues. CDR3 in amino acids: CAWSTGLAASYEQYF. In DNA, the CDR3 is TGTGCCTGGAGTACGGGACTAGCGGCTTCCTACGAGCAGTACTTC. Full variable domain (outside the CDR3, taken from reference TRBV30 and TRBJ2-7): SQTIHQWPATLVQPVGSPLSLECTVEGTSNPNLYWYRQAAGRGLQLLFYSVGIGQISSEVPQNLSASRPQDRQFILSSKKLLLSDSGFYLCAWSTGLAASYEQYFGPGTRLTVT.

This chain uses TRBV6-2 or TRBV6-3 with TRBJ1-5; 10 nucleotides match TRBD1. With 4 bases clipped from V and 7 bases from J, the junction kept 16 bases outside the gene matches. There are 18 residues in the CDR3. The V gene's germline CDR1 is MNHEY and CDR2 SVGEGT. CDR3 coding DNA: TGTGCCAGCAGTTTACACTTATCCAGGGGGGACAGGGGCCAGCCCCAGCATTTT. This codes for CASSLHLSRGDRGQPQHF.

The V and J genes are TRBV7-8 and TRBJ1-5, with 10 bases that match TRBD1. The CDR3 contains 15 residues. V lost 1 base and J lost 6; bases outside the gene matches: 3. Germline values: CDR1 SGHVS, CDR2 FQNEAQ. For the CDR3, the DNA is TGTGCCAGCAGCTTAGTCGACAGGGGGCGTCAGCCCCAGCATTTT. It codes for CASSLVDRGRQPQHF.

This clone has more than one count but fewer than ten. The genes are TRBV3-1 (or the pseudogene TRBV3-2) and TRBJ2-7; a possible D gene is TRBD2 (5 bases). From germline, CDR1 is LGHDT and CDR2 YNNKEL (reference sequence). The length of the CDR3 is 13 residues. Trimming left V 1 base short and J 1 base short, with 5 bases between. This CDR3 is CASSQGLSYEQYF. CDR3 in DNA: TGTGCCAGCAGCCAAGGACTATCCTACGAGCAGTACTTC.

At least ten counts were recorded for this clone. This chain joins TRBV11-2 and TRBJ2-2; D remains ambiguous. Germline CDR1 is SGHAT and CDR2 is FQNNGV. The ends were cut back, 2 bases at V and 2 bases at J, with 15 bases in the middle. This CDR3 is 17 amino acids long. The CDR3 region is CASSLSVGSVNTGELFF. CDR3 nucleotide sequence: TGTGCCAGCAGCTTATCCGTCGGGTCGGTCAACACCGGGGAGCTGTTTTTT. Based on the CDR3 plus reference TRBV11-2 and TRBJ2-2, the full variable domain is EAGVAQSPRYKIIEKRQSVAFWCNPISGHATLYWYQQILGQGPKLLIQFQNNGVVDDSQLPKDRFSAERLKGVDSTLKIQPAKLEDSAVYLCASSLSVGSVNTGELFFGEGSRLTVL.

This sequence joins TRBV2 and TRBJ1-6, with 7 bases matching TRBD1. The CDR3 consists of 14 residues. With V trimmed by 3 bases and J by 8 bases, 4 bases remained unmatched. Per germline, CDR1 SNHLY and CDR2 FYNNEI. This CDR3 reads CASSDRGNDSPLHF. Written as DNA, the CDR3 is TGTGCCAGCAGTGACAGGGGGAACGATTCACCCCTCCACTTT.